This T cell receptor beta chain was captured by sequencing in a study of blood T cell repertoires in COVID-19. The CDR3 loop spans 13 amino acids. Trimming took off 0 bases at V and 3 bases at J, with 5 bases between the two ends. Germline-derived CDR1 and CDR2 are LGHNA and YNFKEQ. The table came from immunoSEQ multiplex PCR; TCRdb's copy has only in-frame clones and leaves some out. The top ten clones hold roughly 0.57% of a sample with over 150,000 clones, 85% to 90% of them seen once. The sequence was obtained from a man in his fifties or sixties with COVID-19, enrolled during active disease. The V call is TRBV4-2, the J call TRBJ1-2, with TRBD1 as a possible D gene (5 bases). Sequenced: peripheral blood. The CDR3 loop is CASSQDRDYGYTF. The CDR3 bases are TGTGCCAGCAGCCAAGACAGGGACTATGGCTACACCTTC.